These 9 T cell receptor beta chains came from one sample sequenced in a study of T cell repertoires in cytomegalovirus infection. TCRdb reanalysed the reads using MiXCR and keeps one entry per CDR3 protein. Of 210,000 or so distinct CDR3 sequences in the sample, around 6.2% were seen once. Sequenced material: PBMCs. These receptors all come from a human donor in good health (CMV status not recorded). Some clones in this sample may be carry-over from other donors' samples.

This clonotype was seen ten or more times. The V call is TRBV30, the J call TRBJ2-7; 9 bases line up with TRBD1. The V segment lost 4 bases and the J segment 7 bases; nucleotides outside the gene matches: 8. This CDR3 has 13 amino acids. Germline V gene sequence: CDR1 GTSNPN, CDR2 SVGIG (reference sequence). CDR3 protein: CAWKGQGIGEQYF. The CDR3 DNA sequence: TGTGCCTGGAAGGGACAGGGTATAGGGGAGCAGTACTTC.

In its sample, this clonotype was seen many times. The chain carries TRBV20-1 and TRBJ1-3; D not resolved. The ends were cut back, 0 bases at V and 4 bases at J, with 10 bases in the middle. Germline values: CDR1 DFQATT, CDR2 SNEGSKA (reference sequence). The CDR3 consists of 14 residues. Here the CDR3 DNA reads TGCAGTGCTAGAGATCCGTTGCGGGGAAACACCATATATTTT. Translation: CSARDPLRGNTIYF.

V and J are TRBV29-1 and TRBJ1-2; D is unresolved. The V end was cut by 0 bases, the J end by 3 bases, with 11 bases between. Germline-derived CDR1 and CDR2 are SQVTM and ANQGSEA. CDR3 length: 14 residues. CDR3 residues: CSVEDKGWDYGYTF. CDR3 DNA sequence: TGCAGCGTTGAAGACAAAGGGTGGGACTATGGCTACACCTTC.

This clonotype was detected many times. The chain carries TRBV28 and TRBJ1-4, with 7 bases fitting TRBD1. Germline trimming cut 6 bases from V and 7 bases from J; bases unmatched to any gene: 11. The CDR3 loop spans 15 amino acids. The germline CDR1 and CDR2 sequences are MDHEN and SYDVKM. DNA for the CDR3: TGTGCCAGCAGCTCTACAGGGGACGGGAGTGAAAAACTGTTTTTT. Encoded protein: CASSSTGDGSEKLFF.

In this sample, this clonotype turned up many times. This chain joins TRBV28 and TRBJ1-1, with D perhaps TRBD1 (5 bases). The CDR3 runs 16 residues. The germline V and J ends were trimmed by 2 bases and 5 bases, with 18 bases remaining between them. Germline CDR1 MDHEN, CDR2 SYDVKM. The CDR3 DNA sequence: TGTGCCAGCAGTTTACTCGGCGGGGGATTTGGTACTGAAGCTTTCTTT. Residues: CASSLLGGGFGTEAFF.

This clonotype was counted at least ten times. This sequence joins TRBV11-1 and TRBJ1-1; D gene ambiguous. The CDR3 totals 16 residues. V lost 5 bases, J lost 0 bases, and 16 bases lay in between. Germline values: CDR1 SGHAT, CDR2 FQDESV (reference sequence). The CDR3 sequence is CASSRDTVLMNTEAFF. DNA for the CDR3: TGTGCCAGCAGCCGTGACACTGTGCTAATGAACACTGAAGCTTTCTTT.

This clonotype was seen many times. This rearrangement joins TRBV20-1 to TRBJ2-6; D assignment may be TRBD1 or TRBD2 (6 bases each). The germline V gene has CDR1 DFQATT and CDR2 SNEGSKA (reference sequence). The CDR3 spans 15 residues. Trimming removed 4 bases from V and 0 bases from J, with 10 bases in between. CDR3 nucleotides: TGCAGTGCTACGGGGGCCGTCTCTGGGGCCAACGTCCTGACTTTC. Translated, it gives CSATGAVSGANVLTF.

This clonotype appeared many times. CDR3 sequence: CASSPPPRFSYEQYF. As DNA, the CDR3 is TGTGCCAGCAGCCCCCCCCCACGGTTCTCCTACGAGCAGTACTTC. The chain combines TRBV7-9 with TRBJ2-7, with D uncertain. Trimming stripped 5 bases from V and 0 bases from J, with 14 bases between. The CDR3 loop spans 15 amino acids. CDR1 and CDR2 from the germline V gene are SEHNR and FQNEAQ (reference sequence). Variable domain in full (rest from reference TRBV7-9 and TRBJ2-7): DTGVSQNPRHKITKRGQNVTFRCDPISEHNRLYWYRQTLGQGPEFLTYFQNEAQLEKSRLLSDRFSAERPKGSFSTLEIQRTEQGDSAMYLCASSPPPRFSYEQYFGPGTRLTVT.

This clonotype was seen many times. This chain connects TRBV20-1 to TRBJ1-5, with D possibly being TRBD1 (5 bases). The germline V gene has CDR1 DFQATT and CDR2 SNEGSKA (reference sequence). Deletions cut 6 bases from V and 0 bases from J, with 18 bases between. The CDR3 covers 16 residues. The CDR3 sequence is CSALPGGSGSNQPQHF. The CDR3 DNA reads TGCAGTGCCCTGCCCGGGGGAAGCGGTAGCAATCAGCCCCAGCATTTT.